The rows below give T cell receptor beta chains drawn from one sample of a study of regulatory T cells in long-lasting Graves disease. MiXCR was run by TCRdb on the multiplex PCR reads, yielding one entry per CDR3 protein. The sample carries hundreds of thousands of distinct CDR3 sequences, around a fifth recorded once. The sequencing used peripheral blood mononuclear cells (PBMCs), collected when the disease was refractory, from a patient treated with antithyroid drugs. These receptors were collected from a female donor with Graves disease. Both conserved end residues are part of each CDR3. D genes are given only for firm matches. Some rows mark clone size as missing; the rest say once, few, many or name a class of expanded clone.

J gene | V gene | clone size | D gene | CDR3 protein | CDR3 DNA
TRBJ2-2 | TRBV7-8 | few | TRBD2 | CASSLSGGVETGELFF | TGTGCCAGCAGCTTGAGCGGGGGGGTGGAGACCGGGGAGCTGTTTTTT
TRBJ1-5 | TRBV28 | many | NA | CASGETGTLSNQPQHF | TGTGCCAGCGGTGAGACCGGGACACTCAGCAATCAGCCCCAGCATTTT
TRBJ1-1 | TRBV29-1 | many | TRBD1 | CSVEGTGSGNTEAFF | TGCAGCGTTGAAGGGACAGGGTCGGGGAACACTGAAGCTTTCTTT
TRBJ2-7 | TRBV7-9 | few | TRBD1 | CASSPRDREYEQYF | TGTGCCAGCAGCCCCAGGGACAGGGAGTACGAGCAGTACTTC
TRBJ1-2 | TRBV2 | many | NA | CASNQRGEGDGYTF | TGTGCCAGCAATCAAAGGGGGGAGGGAGATGGCTACACCTTC
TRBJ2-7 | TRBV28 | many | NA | CASKTPRGSSYEQYF | TGTGCCAGCAAGACCCCCCGGGGGAGCTCCTACGAGCAGTACTTC
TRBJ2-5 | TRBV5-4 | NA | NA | CASSQERAQETQYF | TGTGCCAGCAGCCAAGAAAGAGCCCAAGAGACCCAGTACTTC
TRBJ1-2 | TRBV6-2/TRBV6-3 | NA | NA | CASSYGQALVYTF | TGTGCCAGCAGTTACGGGCAGGCCCTAGTCTACACCTTC
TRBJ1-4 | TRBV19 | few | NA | CASSIPGRNEKLFF | TGTGCCAGTAGTATCCCAGGGCGGAATGAAAAACTGTTTTTT
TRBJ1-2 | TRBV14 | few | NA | CASSQAMGDGGHYGYTF | TGTGCCAGCAGCCAAGCTATGGGTGACGGCGGTCACTATGGCTACACCTTC
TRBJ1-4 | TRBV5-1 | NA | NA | CASSFGRSVNEKLFF | TGCGCCAGCAGCTTTGGGAGGTCGGTTAATGAAAAACTGTTTTTT
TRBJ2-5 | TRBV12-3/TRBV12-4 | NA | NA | CASAGGTQETQYF | TGTGCCAGCGCGGGTGGGACCCAAGAGACCCAGTACTTC
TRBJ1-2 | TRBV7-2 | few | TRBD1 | CASSDGQGFVYGYTF | TGTGCCAGCAGCGATGGACAGGGTTTCGTTTATGGCTACACCTTC
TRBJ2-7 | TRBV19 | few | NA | CASSKQGSLLSYEQYF | TGTGCCAGTAGTAAACAGGGCTCTCTACTCTCCTACGAGCAGTACTTC
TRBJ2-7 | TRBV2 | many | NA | CASSGSGRNPYEQYF | TGTGCCAGCAGCGGATCTGGACGAAATCCCTACGAGCAGTACTTC
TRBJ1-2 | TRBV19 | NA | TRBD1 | CASSTGTADGYTF | TGTGCCAGTAGTACCGGGACAGCCGATGGCTACACCTTC
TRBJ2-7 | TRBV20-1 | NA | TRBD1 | CSATLATGGIAYEQYF | TGCAGTGCAACTTTAGCCACAGGGGGCATCGCCTACGAGCAGTACTTC
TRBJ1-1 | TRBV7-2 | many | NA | CASSPGTTAEAFF | TGTGCCAGCAGCCCCGGGACGACTGCCGAAGCTTTCTTT
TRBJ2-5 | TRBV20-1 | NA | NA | CSAILSGPRIAGQVYF | TGCAGTGCTATTCTTTCGGGCCCTCGAATAGCGGGACAGGTCTACTTC
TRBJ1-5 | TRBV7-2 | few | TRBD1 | CASSIPGQGAGQNF | TGTGCCAGCAGTATACCGGGACAGGGGGCTGGTCAGAATTTT
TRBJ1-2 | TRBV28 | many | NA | CASRPPDSHYGYTF | TGTGCCAGCAGACCTCCCGACAGCCACTATGGCTACACCTTC
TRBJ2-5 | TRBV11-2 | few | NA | CASSLGEGQETQYF | TGTGCCAGCAGCTTAGGAGAAGGCCAAGAGACCCAGTACTTC
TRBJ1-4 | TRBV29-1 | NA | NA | CIGGSEKLFF | TGCATAGGAGGAAGTGAAAAACTGTTTTTT
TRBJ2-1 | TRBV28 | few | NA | CASSSPPAAERHNEQFF | TGTGCCAGCAGTTCTCCTCCGGCGGCTGAGCGGCACAATGAGCAGTTCTTC
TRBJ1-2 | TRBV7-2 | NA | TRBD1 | CASSRQGGQGYTF | TGTGCCAGCAGCCGGCAGGGGGGGCAAGGCTACACCTTC
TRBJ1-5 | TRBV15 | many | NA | CATSRKSNQPQHF | TGTGCCACCAGCAGGAAGAGCAATCAGCCCCAGCATTTT
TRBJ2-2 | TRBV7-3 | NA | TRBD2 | CASSPLGGPSGGGGNTGELFF | TGTGCCAGCAGCCCCCTCGGCGGTCCTTCAGGAGGCGGGGGAAACACCGGGGAGCTGTTTTTT
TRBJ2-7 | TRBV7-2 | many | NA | CASSVSYEQYF | TGTGCCAGCAGCGTCTCCTACGAGCAGTACTTC
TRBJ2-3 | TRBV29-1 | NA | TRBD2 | CSVETSGVRDTQYF | TGCAGCGTCGAGACTAGCGGGGTTCGGGATACGCAGTATTTT
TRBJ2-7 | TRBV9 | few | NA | CASSDSRSYEQYF | TGTGCCAGCAGTGACAGTCGCTCCTACGAGCAGTACTTC
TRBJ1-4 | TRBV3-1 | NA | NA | CASSQVPLGLTNEKLFF | TGTGCCAGCAGCCAAGTTCCCTTGGGACTGACTAATGAAAAACTGTTTTTT
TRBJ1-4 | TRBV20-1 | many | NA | CSARDEAGLGEKLFF | TGCAGTGCTAGAGATGAGGCAGGGTTGGGTGAAAAACTGTTTTTT
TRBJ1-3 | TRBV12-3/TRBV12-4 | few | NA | CASSLGAPGNTIYF | TGTGCCAGCAGTTTAGGGGCCCCTGGAAACACCATATATTTT
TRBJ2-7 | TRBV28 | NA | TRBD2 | CASTPLAGGPAEYEQYF | TGTGCCAGCACTCCCCTAGCGGGGGGCCCCGCGGAATACGAGCAGTACTTC
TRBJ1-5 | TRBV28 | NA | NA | CASSQESSRNQPQHF | TGTGCCAGCAGCCAGGAATCCAGTCGCAATCAGCCCCAGCATTTT
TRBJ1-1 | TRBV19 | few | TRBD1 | CASSTAGQGASEAFF | TGTGCCAGTAGTACCGCGGGACAGGGGGCTTCTGAAGCTTTCTTT
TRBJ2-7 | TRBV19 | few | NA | CASSMGQTSAYEQYF | TGTGCCAGTAGTATGGGCCAGACCAGCGCCTACGAGCAGTACTTC
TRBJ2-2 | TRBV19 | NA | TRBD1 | CASKRGTEITGELFF | TGTGCCAGTAAACGAGGGACAGAAATCACCGGGGAGCTGTTTTTT
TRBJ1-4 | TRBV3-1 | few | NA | CASSQERGYGSTNEKLFF | TGTGCCAGCAGCCAAGAGCGTGGATACGGGTCGACTAATGAAAAACTGTTTTTT
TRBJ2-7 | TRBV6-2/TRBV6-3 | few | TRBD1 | CASSYSTGSPYEQYF | TGTGCCAGCAGTTACTCGACAGGGTCCCCCTACGAGCAGTACTTC
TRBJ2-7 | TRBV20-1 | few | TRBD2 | CSASRGGGEQYF | TGCAGTGCTTCCCGGGGGGGTGGCGAGCAGTACTTC
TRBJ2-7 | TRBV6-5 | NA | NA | CASSYGQGDHEQYF | TGTGCCAGCAGTTACGGGCAGGGTGATCACGAGCAGTACTTC
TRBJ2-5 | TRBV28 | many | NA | CASSSGGGPETQYF | TGTGCCAGCAGCTCGGGTGGGGGCCCAGAGACCCAGTACTTC
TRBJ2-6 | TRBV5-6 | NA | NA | CASSTTGNRRVNVLTF | TGTGCCAGCAGCACTACAGGGAATCGGAGGGTAAACGTCCTGACTTTC